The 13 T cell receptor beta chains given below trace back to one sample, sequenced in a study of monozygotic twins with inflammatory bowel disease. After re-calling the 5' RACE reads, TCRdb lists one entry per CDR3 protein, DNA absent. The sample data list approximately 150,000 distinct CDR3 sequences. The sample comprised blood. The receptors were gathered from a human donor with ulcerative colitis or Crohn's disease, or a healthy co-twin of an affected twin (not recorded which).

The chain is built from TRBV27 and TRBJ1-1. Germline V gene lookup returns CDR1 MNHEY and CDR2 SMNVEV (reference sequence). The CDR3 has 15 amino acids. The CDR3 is CASSPSAAGAMSAFF.

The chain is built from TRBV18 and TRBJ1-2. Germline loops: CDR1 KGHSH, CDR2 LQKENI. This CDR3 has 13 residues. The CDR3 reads CASSPRGSYGYTF. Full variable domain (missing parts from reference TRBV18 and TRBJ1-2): NAGVMQNPRHLVRRRGQEARLRCSPMKGHSHVYWYRQLPEEGLKFMVYLQKENIIDESGMPKERFSAEFPKEGPSILRIQQVVRGDSAAYFCASSPRGSYGYTFGSGTRLTVV.

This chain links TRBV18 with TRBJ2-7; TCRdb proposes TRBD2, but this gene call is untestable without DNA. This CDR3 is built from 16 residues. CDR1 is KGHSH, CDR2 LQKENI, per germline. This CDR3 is CASSTVTSGPSYEQYF.

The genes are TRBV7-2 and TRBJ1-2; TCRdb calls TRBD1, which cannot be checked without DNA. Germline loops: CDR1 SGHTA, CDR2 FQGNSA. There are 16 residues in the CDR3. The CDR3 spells CASSTPSARVRSGYTF.

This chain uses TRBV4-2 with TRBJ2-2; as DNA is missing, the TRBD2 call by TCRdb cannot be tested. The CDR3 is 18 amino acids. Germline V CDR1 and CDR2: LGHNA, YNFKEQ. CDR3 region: CASSQGLAGAYPTGELFF.

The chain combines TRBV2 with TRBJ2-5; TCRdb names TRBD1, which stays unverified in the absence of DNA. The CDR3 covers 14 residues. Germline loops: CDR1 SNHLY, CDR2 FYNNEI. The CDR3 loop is CASSAQGLEETQYF.

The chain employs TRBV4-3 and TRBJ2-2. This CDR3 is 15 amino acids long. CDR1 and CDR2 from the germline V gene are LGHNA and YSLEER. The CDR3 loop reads CASSQSTGETGELFF.

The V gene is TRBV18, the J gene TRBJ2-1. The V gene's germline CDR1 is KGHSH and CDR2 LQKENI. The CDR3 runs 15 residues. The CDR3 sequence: CASSPGPSSYNEQFF.

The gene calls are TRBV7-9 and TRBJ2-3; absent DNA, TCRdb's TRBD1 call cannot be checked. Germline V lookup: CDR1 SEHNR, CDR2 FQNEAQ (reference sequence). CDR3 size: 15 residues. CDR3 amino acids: CASSPGIRGSDTQYF.

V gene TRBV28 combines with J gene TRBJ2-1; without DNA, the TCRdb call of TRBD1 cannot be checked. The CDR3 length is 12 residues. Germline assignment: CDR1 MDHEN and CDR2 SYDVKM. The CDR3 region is CASSFIRDEQFF.

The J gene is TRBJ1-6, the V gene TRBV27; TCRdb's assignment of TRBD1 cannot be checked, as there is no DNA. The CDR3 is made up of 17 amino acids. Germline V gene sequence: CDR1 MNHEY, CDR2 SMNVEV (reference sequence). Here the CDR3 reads CASSSILDRGLSSPLHF.

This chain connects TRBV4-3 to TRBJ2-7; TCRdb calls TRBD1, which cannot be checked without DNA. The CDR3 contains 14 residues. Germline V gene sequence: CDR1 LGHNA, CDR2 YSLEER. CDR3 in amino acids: CASSQDTGVGEQYF.

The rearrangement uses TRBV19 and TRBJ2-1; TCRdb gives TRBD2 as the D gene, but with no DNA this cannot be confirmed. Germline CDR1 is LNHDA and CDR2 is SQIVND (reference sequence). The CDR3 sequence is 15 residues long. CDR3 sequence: CASRLAGGTYNEQFF.